A selection of T cell receptor beta chains follows, all from one sample in a study of CD8+ T cells in alopecia areata. TCRdb keeps only in-frame clones here, not all; method: immunoSEQ multiplex PCR. The sample lists 160,000 or so clones, roughly 50% occurring once. The sample here was CD4+ T cells sorted from blood, taken at approximately week 60, from a patient treated with tofacitinib. The source of these receptors is a human donor with alopecia areata. Each CDR3 is given with its conserved first and last residue. Fields, in order: J gene, CDR3 length, V gene, CDR3 protein.

TRBJ1-5,15,TRBV2,CASSSDRGRNQPQHF
TRBJ2-3,16,TRBV5-4,CASSLPQGGVADTQYF
TRBJ1-5,13,TRBV7-9,CASSKGSSQPQHF
TRBJ2-3,13,TRBV27,CASSSRPGDTQYF
TRBJ2-3,14,TRBV29-1,CSAVGPGSTDTQYF
TRBJ2-3,15,TRBV5-6,CASSTSQASTDTQYF
TRBJ2-7,14,TRBV7-9,CASGEARSPYEQYF
TRBJ1-1,13,TRBV29-1,CSVEDRGNTEAFF
TRBJ1-5,18,TRBV25-1,CASSAGQGALLSNQPQHF
TRBJ2-3,14,TRBV29-1,CSVVVAGHTDTQYF
TRBJ2-1,14,TRBV11-2,CASSLDPKGLIEFF
TRBJ2-4,12,TRBV19,CASSTGRALQYF
TRBJ1-2,16,TRBV12-5,CASGLTQGNGIYGYTF
TRBJ1-4,14,TRBV6-5,CASSYYGTGEKLFF
TRBJ1-3,15,TRBV7-9,CASSRQGADGNTIYF
TRBJ1-2,14,TRBV29-1,CSVESPGAHYGYTF
TRBJ1-2,14,TRBV7-6,CASSLAKGSYGYTF
TRBJ1-1,14,TRBV30,CAWRKDTLNTEAFF
TRBJ1-2,14,TRBV5-1,CASSSLTGYYGYTF
TRBJ2-7,15,TRBV4-2,CASSQGGSDSYEQYF
TRBJ1-1,13,TRBV19,CASSSTRGSEAFF
TRBJ2-5,15,TRBV11-2,CASSPTSGVKGTQYF
TRBJ2-1,17,TRBV4-1,CASSQTGGGLGVNEQFF
TRBJ2-4,16,TRBV6-5,CASSYSHGSAKNIQYF
TRBJ1-2,13,TRBV27,CASSFAGDLDYTF
TRBJ2-7,13,TRBV5-6,CASSFGRGPQRGF
TRBJ2-7,12,TRBV25-1,CASSQMGVEQYF
TRBJ2-4,15,TRBV6-1,CASSETVLAKNIQYF
TRBJ1-1,13,TRBV27,CASSRGQMTEAFF
TRBJ1-2,14,TRBV7-9,CASSRLQEAYGYTF
TRBJ1-4,15,TRBV5-1,CASRGAGQGGEKLFF
TRBJ2-2,13,TRBV19,CASSIWPTGELFF
TRBJ2-7,15,TRBV25-1,CASSDPTTKTYEQYF
TRBJ1-1,11,TRBV20-1,CSAVGNTEAFF
TRBJ1-5,13,TRBV7-9,CASSLGGDQPQHF
TRBJ2-5,12,TRBV29-1,CSVVRSQETQYF
TRBJ2-7,14,TRBV29-1,CSAAQVGQSYEQYF
TRBJ1-1,17,TRBV29-1,CSVVSPGQGAGGTEAFF
TRBJ2-5,13,TRBV7-9,CASSLKGEGTQYF
TRBJ2-7,14,TRBV5-6,CASSIAGALFEQYF
TRBJ2-3,13,TRBV2,CASNMGGIDTQYF
TRBJ1-2,12,TRBV6-5,CASRQGSGGYTF
TRBJ2-7,16,TRBV29-1,CSAGRAWAGPKWEQYF
TRBJ2-3,19,TRBV10-3,CAISVRFAQRGSSTDTQYF
TRBJ1-2,11,TRBV29-1,CSAVWGMGYTF
TRBJ1-2,16,TRBV14,CASSQERGHANYGYTF
TRBJ2-7,12,TRBV5-1,CASSLGGHEQYF
TRBJ2-3,15,TRBV6-5,CASSHRGTVTDTQYF
TRBJ2-2,13,TRBV30,CAWISPNTGELFF
TRBJ1-4,16,TRBV5-6,CASSATGQVINEKLFF
TRBJ2-1,12,TRBV19,CASSIVYNEQFF
TRBJ2-1,16,TRBV4-2,CASSQVGSGGRNEQFF
TRBJ2-5,13,TRBV9,CASSVRGAETQYF
TRBJ1-1,12,TRBV7-9,CASSSQGAEAFF
TRBJ2-7,16,TRBV5-1,CASSKPGQGAFNEQYF
TRBJ1-2,15,TRBV5-6,CASSFTGSSSYGYTF
TRBJ2-5,14,TRBV7-7,CASSLAGRQETQYF
TRBJ1-2,13,TRBV2,CASSNDRYYGYTF